This T cell receptor (beta chain) came from a study of T-cell reconstitution after alpha-beta-depleted transplantation in children. General study findings and limits: The main origin of T-cell counts and diversity one year after transplant was newly produced T cells. Reportedly, alpha-beta T cells present about two months post-transplant originated from several hundred expanded clones of graft origin.

This clonotype was detected only a few times. Its target is not known. This CDR3 has 13 amino acids. Between the trimmed V and J ends, which lost 4 bases and 2 bases, there was a span of 12 bases. Germline V gene sequence: CDR1 SQVTM, CDR2 ANQGSEA. During its preparation, the TCRbeta library received unique molecular identifiers. TCRdb itself ran the PCR reads through MiXCR, one entry per CDR3 protein. The sample includes about 980,000 distinct CDR3 sequences, less than 30% of them seen just once. Sequenced here: PBMCs, mostly from graft donor cells, sampled 360 days after TCRalphabeta/CD19-depleted stem cell transplant. This chain joins TRBV29-1 and TRBJ2-7; D possibly corresponds to TRBD1 (5 bases). The sequence derives from a boy in the first two years of life who had a stem cell transplant for SCID, so the T cells may come from the graft donor. The CDR3 DNA reads TGCAGCGTTGGGTCTGGGGCCCCCTACGAGCAGTACTTC. Its protein product is CSVGSGAPYEQYF.